Detailed here is one T cell receptor (beta chain). Its cognate antigen is unknown. About 10 milliliters of peripheral blood were drawn from each donor into EDTA-treated tubes. The source of the sample is a study of blood T cells in healthy people across ages. Study in general: Capturing about one barcoded beta molecule per two T cells was achieved by template switching.

The germline V gene encodes CDR1 MGHRA and CDR2 YSYEKL. The CDR3 covers 15 residues. V was clipped by 0 bases and J by 8 bases, with 16 bases between them. Using a J-beta primer mix together with a sample-barcoded 5' primer, a second PCR was run for roughly 7 to 11 cycles. One entry per CDR3 protein, called by TCRdb with MiXCR from the 5' RACE reads. Here the sample spans hundreds of thousands of distinct CDR3 sequences, over 40% being singletons. General study results and limits: Among T cells, TCR beta diversity per million cells dropped roughly linearly as age rose.

The sequence was obtained from an elderly woman in good health. Specimen: blood. The chain links TRBV4-1 to TRBJ1-2; no reliable D call. The CDR3 DNA reads TGCGCCAGCAGCCAAGATTCAATGGTGTCAGGCGGCTACACCTTC. Its translation: CASSQDSMVSGGYTF.